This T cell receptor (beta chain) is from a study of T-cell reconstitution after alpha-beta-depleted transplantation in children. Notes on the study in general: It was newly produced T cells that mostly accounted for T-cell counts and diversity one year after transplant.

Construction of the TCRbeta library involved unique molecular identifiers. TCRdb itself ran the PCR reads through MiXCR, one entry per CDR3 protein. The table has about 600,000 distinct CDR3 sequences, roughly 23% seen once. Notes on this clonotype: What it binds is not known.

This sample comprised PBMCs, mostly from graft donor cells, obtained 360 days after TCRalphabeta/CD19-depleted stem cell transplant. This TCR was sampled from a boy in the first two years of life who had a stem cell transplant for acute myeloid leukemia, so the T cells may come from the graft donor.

The chain's CDR3 is CASSLVPGTSGDYEQYF. In nucleotides, the CDR3 is TGTGCCAGCAGCTTGGTGCCCGGGACTAGCGGGGACTACGAGCAGTACTTC. The V gene is TRBV5-5, the J gene TRBJ2-7; 13 bases align to TRBD2. Germline V gene lookup returns CDR1 SGHKS and CDR2 YYEKEE (reference sequence). Trimming took 0 bases from V and 3 from J; bases not matched to a gene: 6. The CDR3 sequence is 17 residues long. Looking up the rest from reference TRBV5-5 and TRBJ2-7 gives the full variable domain: DAGVTQSPTHLIKTRGQQVTLRCSPISGHKSVSWYQQVLGQGPQFIFQYYEKEERGRGNFPDRFSARQFPNYSSELNVNALLLGDSALYLCASSLVPGTSGDYEQYFGPGTRLTVT.